These 27 T cell receptor beta chains originate from one sample sequenced in a study of blood T cell repertoires in COVID-19. The method was immunoSEQ multiplex PCR; TCRdb's version includes in-frame clones alone and lacks a portion of them. The table has about 83,000 clones, about 86% seen once. Sample: peripheral blood. The receptors come from a woman older than 75 in a cohort sampled during active or convalescent COVID-19.

This sequence joins TRBV3-1 (or the pseudogene TRBV3-2) and TRBJ2-4; possibly TRBD1 for D (5 bases). V was trimmed by 3 bases and J by 0 bases, leaving 15 bases between them. Germline CDR1 LGHDT, CDR2 YNNKEL (reference sequence). The CDR3 extends over 17 amino acids. CDR3 residues: CASSQGLISIAKNIQYF. The CDR3 bases are TGTGCCAGCAGCCAGGGGCTGATATCTATAGCCAAAAACATTCAGTACTTC.

The rearrangement links TRBV7-9 to TRBJ1-1; 9 bases fit TRBD1. Germline-derived CDR1 and CDR2 are SEHNR and FQNEAQ (reference sequence). Losses at the gene ends were 5 bases for V and 1 base for J; bases not matched to a gene: 8. CDR3 length: 16 residues. DNA of the CDR3: TGTGCCAGCAGCCTCGGACAGGGGCTAGGGAACACTGAAGCTTTCTTT. Encoded protein: CASSLGQGLGNTEAFF.

The CDR3 DNA follows: TGTGCCAGCAGCTTAGATTGGGCAAACGAGCAGTACGTC. Its translation is CASSLDWANEQYV. This rearrangement joins TRBV7-2 to TRBJ2-7; D remains ambiguous. Germline CDR1 SGHTA, CDR2 FQGNSA. V lost 1 base to trimming and J lost 5 bases, with 9 bases between them. This CDR3 comprises 13 residues.

V and J are TRBV6-5 and TRBJ2-7, with D possibly being TRBD1 (6 bases). The CDR3 runs to 12 residues. Trimming took 5 bases from V and 4 from J, leaving 9 bases between them. In germline, CDR1 is MNHEY, CDR2 SVGAGI. In DNA form, the CDR3 reads TGTGCCAGCAGTCAACAGGGTTACGAGCAGTACTTC. Protein: CASSQQGYEQYF.

In its sample, this clone was seen once. CDR3 residues: CASSLRSGTEAFF. CDR3 DNA sequence: TGCGCCAGCAGCTTAAGATCGGGCACTGAAGCTTTCTTT. The rearrangement joins TRBV5-1 to TRBJ1-1; no clear D. CDR1 is SGHRS and CDR2 is YFSETQ in the germline V gene. There are 13 residues in the CDR3. Trimming removed 2 bases at V and 4 bases at J, with 9 bases between.

The rearrangement uses TRBV14 and TRBJ2-2; D might be TRBD1 (5 bases). Germline V lookup: CDR1 SGHDN, CDR2 FVKESK. The CDR3 covers 16 residues. With 4 bases removed from V and 1 base from J, the gap between germline ends came to 13 bases. The DNA of the CDR3 is TGTGCCAGCAGCCCTGGGGCAGAAAAGAACACCGGGGAGCTGTTTTTT. Translating it yields CASSPGAEKNTGELFF.

The V and J genes are TRBV28 and TRBJ1-5; D might be TRBD1 (6 bases). Deletions cut 2 bases from V and 1 base from J, with 9 bases between. The V gene's germline CDR1 is MDHEN and CDR2 SYDVKM. CDR3 length: 15 amino acids. The CDR3 here is CASSLVDSSNQPQHF. CDR3 bases: TGTGCCAGCAGTTTAGTGGACAGCAGCAATCAGCCCCAGCATTTT.

The gene calls are TRBV5-1 and TRBJ1-6; perhaps TRBD1 as D (6 bases). CDR3 length equals 15 residues. Trimming cost V 5 bases and J 6 bases, with 15 bases left between them. CDR1 and CDR2 from the germline V gene are SGHRS and YFSETQ. The CDR3 DNA follows: TGCGCCAGCAGGACCGGGGAAGGGGGTAATTCACCCCTCCACTTT. Residues: CASRTGEGGNSPLHF.

The chain is built from TRBV5-5 and TRBJ1-1; a possible D gene is TRBD1 (6 bases). Germline CDR1 and CDR2: SGHKS and YYEKEE (reference sequence). Between the trimmed V and J ends, which lost 5 bases and 0 bases, there was a span of 20 bases. This CDR3 is built from 17 residues. DNA for the CDR3: TGTGCCAGCAGTCTCACCTTACGGGGGGGCGTGAACACTGAAGCTTTCTTT. Protein: CASSLTLRGGVNTEAFF.

The chain carries TRBV29-1 and TRBJ2-2; D is unclear. With 6 bases removed from V and 6 bases from J, the gap between germline ends came to 14 bases. The CDR3 sequence is 13 residues long. Germline V gene sequence: CDR1 SQVTM, CDR2 ANQGSEA. CDR3 in amino acids: CSVDMSWSGELFF. In DNA form, the CDR3 reads TGCAGCGTAGATATGAGTTGGTCCGGGGAGCTGTTTTTT.

In its sample, this clone was seen once. This sequence joins TRBV24-1 and TRBJ2-2; tentative D call: TRBD2 (5 bases). Germline CDR1 is KGHDR and CDR2 is SFDVKD. V gave up 9 bases and J gave up 7 bases, with 14 bases separating them. The CDR3 extends over 13 amino acids. CDR3 sequence reads: CATDGKGYGELFF. DNA for the CDR3: TGTGCCACCGACGGGAAAGGGTACGGGGAGCTGTTTTTT.

This clone turned up a few times. The J gene is TRBJ1-6, the V gene TRBV7-8; TRBD1 aligns across 7 bases. Losses at the gene ends were 5 bases for V and 9 bases for J; bases not matched to a gene: 10. CDR3 length: 15 amino acids. CDR1 is SGHVS and CDR2 is FQNEAQ in the germline V gene. The CDR3, as DNA: TGTGCCAGCAGCGTACGACAGGGTCCGAGTTCACCCCTCCACTTT. Protein product: CASSVRQGPSSPLHF.

V and J are TRBV20-1 and TRBJ1-2; D might be TRBD1 (5 bases). V lost 0 bases, J lost 13 bases, and 12 bases lay in between. This CDR3 is 11 amino acids long. Germline V gene lookup returns CDR1 DFQATT and CDR2 SNEGSKA (reference sequence). This CDR3 is CSARDSQGSTF. The CDR3 DNA reads as TGCAGTGCTAGAGATTCCCAGGGTTCCACCTTC.

CDR3 amino acids: CAISESDTHNYGYTF. The DNA for the CDR3 is TGTGCCATCAGTGAGTCGGACACACATAACTATGGCTACACCTTC. V and J are TRBV10-3 and TRBJ1-2; TRBD1 might be the D (5 bases). Germline V lookup: CDR1 ENHRY, CDR2 SYGVKD. Trimming took 0 bases from V and 1 from J, leaving 9 bases between them. This CDR3 has 15 amino acids.

This chain joins TRBV27 and TRBJ2-2, with a possible D match to TRBD2 (5 bases). Trimming removed 6 bases at V and 0 bases at J, with 5 bases between. The germline V gene encodes CDR1 MNHEY and CDR2 SMNVEV (reference sequence). The CDR3 has 13 residues. The CDR3 nucleotides read TGTGCCAGCAGCGGGACGAACACCGGGGAGCTGTTTTTT. Translating gives CASSGTNTGELFF.

V and J are TRBV9 and TRBJ1-1; D perhaps matches TRBD1 (6 bases). V lost 2 bases and J 5 bases, leaving 13 bases between the germline ends. CDR3 length: 14 residues. Per germline, CDR1 SGDLS and CDR2 YYNGEE. CDR3 protein: CASSVDSERTEAFF. DNA of the CDR3: TGTGCCAGCAGCGTGGACAGCGAGAGGACTGAAGCTTTCTTT.

The CDR3 nucleotides read TGTGCCACCAGCAGAGGATTAGCGGCTAGCACAGATACGCAGTATTTT. It encodes CATSRGLAASTDTQYF. The chain couples TRBV15 to TRBJ2-3; possibly TRBD2 for D (6 bases). Germline V gives CDR1 LNHNV, CDR2 YYDKDF (reference sequence). Trimming took off 1 base at V and 0 bases at J, with 11 bases between the two ends. The CDR3 loop spans 16 amino acids. Combining the CDR3 with reference TRBV15 and TRBJ2-3 gives the whole variable domain DAMVIQNPRYQVTQFGKPVTLSCSQTLNHNVMYWYQQKSSQAPKLLFHYYDKDFNNEADTPDNFQSRRPNTSFCFLDIRSPGLGDTAMYLCATSRGLAASTDTQYFGPGTRLTVL.

V gene TRBV3-1 (or the pseudogene TRBV3-2) combines with J gene TRBJ1-1; no clear D gene. Trimming took 4 bases from V and 5 from J, leaving 11 bases between them. Germline V gene data show CDR1 as LGHDT and CDR2 as YNNKEL (reference sequence). The CDR3 spans 13 residues. In DNA, the CDR3 is TGTGCCAGCAGCCCACTGGGAGGGACTGAAGCTTTCTTT. Protein product: CASSPLGGTEAFF.

This chain links TRBV24-1 with TRBJ2-1, with D perhaps matching TRBD2 (5 bases). Between the trimmed V and J ends, which lost 9 bases and 1 base, there was a span of 15 bases. Per the germline V gene, CDR1 is KGHDR and CDR2 is SFDVKD. The CDR3 has 15 residues. The DNA for the CDR3 is TGTGCCACCTCGATAGCCAGCGGTTCCTACAATGAGCAGTTCTTC. It yields the protein CATSIASGSYNEQFF.

J is TRBJ2-1 and V is TRBV6-4; 7 bases fit TRBD1. V trimming: 4 bases; J trimming: 3 bases; junction bases outside the gene matches: 9. The CDR3 runs 16 residues. The germline V gene encodes CDR1 MRHNA and CDR2 SNTAGT. For the CDR3, the DNA is TGTGCCAGCAGTGGACAACCGGGACAGAACTACAATGAGCAGTTCTTC. Translation gives CASSGQPGQNYNEQFF.

This chain connects TRBV28 to TRBJ2-2; 9 bases line up with TRBD2. The V segment lost 2 bases and the J segment 8 bases; nucleotides outside the gene matches: 9. Per germline, CDR1 MDHEN and CDR2 SYDVKM. The CDR3 extends over 16 amino acids. The chain's CDR3 is CASSLIGGRARGELFF. The CDR3 DNA reads TGTGCCAGCAGTTTAATCGGCGGGAGGGCCAGGGGGGAGCTGTTTTTT. The complete variable domain, with remaining parts taken from reference TRBV28 and TRBJ2-2, reads DVKVTQSSRYLVKRTGEKVFLECVQDMDHENMFWYRQDPGLGLRLIYFSYDVKMKEKGDIPEGYSVSREKKERFSLILESASTNQTSMYLCASSLIGGRARGELFFGEGSRLTVL.

The chain links TRBV10-3 to TRBJ1-5, with D hard to call. The CDR3 covers 15 residues. The V gene's germline CDR1 is ENHRY and CDR2 SYGVKD. The ends were cut back, 3 bases at V and 0 bases at J, with 9 bases in the middle. The CDR3 region has the DNA TGTGCCATCAGTGACAACAACCCTAGCAATCAGCCCCAGCATTTT. Amino acids: CAISDNNPSNQPQHF.

This clone was detected only once. J is TRBJ1-2 and V is TRBV18; tentatively, D is TRBD1 (6 bases). Germline CDR1 KGHSH, CDR2 LQKENI. The V and J ends lost 6 bases and 8 bases respectively, with 19 bases between them. The CDR3 runs to 14 residues. The CDR3: CASSQDRSLWGYTF. DNA for the CDR3: TGTGCCAGCTCTCAAGACAGGTCCCTCTGGGGCTACACCTTC.

The V gene is TRBV19, the J gene TRBJ2-5; possibly TRBD2 for D (5 bases). This CDR3 is built from 13 residues. V lost 6 bases and J lost 4, with 12 bases in between. Germline-derived CDR1 and CDR2 are LNHDA and SQIVND (reference sequence). The CDR3 coding sequence is TGTGCCAGTAGCAAAGAGGGCCGAGAGACCCAGTACTTC. The encoded protein is CASSKEGRETQYF.

This rearrangement joins TRBV6-5 to TRBJ1-1; D is perhaps TRBD1 (5 bases). The V gene lost 6 bases and the J gene lost 6 bases, with 8 bases spanning the gap. The germline CDR1 and CDR2 sequences are MNHEY and SVGAGI. This CDR3 has 11 amino acids. CDR3 coding DNA: TGTGCCAGCAGGGACATCCCTGAAGCTTTCTTT. The encoded protein is CASRDIPEAFF.

This clone was counted once. The V gene is TRBV7-9, the J gene TRBJ1-2; TRBD1 aligns across 10 bases. The junction had 6 bases not matched to a gene; V was cut back by 4 bases and J by 4 bases. Germline V lookup: CDR1 SEHNR, CDR2 FQNEAQ (reference sequence). The length of the CDR3 is 15 residues. The CDR3 region is CASSYGQGVIYGYTF. The CDR3 DNA reads TGTGCCAGCAGCTACGGACAGGGGGTTATCTATGGCTACACCTTC. Supplemented by reference TRBV7-9 and TRBJ1-2, the full variable domain reads DTGVSQNPRHKITKRGQNVTFRCDPISEHNRLYWYRQTLGQGPEFLTYFQNEAQLEKSRLLSDRFSAERPKGSFSTLEIQRTEQGDSAMYLCASSYGQGVIYGYTFGSGTRLTVV.

The rearrangement uses TRBV12-3 or TRBV12-4 and TRBJ1-5; TRBD1 might be the D (6 bases). The germline V and J ends were trimmed by 2 bases and 5 bases, with 7 bases remaining between them. The CDR3 is 13 residues long. In DNA form, the CDR3 reads TGTGCCAGCAGTTTACGACAGGATCAGCCCCAGCATTTT. It translates to CASSLRQDQPQHF.